The clone carrying this TCR beta chain was recorded once. The data belong to a study of control samples from healthy donors and cancer patients. TCRdb's copy holds only in-frame clones and misses some; the assay was immunoSEQ multiplex PCR. The sample consists of about 65,000 clones, 90% of them appearing once. This TCR was sampled from a woman in her 50s with colorectal cancer. Sequencing was done on a sample of PBMCs.

CDR3 region: CASSSGLAGGISYNEQFF. As DNA, the CDR3 is TGTGCCAGCAGCTCGGGACTAGCGGGAGGGATCTCCTACAATGAGCAGTTCTTC. The V and J genes are TRBV7-3 and TRBJ2-1; 16 bases match TRBD2. The CDR3 runs 18 residues. Germline V CDR1 and CDR2: SGHTA, FQGTGA. Unmatched junction bases numbered 3, after V lost 4 bases and J lost 0 bases.